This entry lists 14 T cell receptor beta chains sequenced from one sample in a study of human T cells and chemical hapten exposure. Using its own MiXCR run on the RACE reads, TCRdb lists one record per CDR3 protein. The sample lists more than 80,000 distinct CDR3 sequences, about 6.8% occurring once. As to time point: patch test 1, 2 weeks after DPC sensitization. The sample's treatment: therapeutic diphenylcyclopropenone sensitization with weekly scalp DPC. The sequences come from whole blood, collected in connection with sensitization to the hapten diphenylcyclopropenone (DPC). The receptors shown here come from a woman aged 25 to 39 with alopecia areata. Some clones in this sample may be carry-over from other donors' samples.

The CDR3 nucleotides are TGCAGCGTTGAAGATAGGGGTATGGGACACCGGGACTACACCTTC. This gives the protein CSVEDRGMGHRDYTF. The V gene is TRBV29-1, the J gene TRBJ1-2; tentatively, D is TRBD1 (6 bases). The CDR3 has 15 amino acids. Germline values: CDR1 SQVTM, CDR2 ANQGSEA. V gave up 0 bases and J gave up 10 bases, with 21 bases separating them.

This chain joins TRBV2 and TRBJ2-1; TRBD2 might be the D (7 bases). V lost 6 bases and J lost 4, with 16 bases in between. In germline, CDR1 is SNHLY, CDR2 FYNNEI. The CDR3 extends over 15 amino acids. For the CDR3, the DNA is TGTGCCAGCAGGGGCGGGGGCACCGTTTACAATGAGCAGTTCTTC. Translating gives CASRGGGTVYNEQFF.

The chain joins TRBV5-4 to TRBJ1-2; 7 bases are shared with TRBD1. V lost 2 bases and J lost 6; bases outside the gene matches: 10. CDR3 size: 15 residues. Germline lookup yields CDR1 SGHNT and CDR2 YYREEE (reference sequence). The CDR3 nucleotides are TGTGCCAGCAGCTTCTCTCGACAGGGAGAGGATGGCTACACCTTC. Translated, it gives CASSFSRQGEDGYTF.

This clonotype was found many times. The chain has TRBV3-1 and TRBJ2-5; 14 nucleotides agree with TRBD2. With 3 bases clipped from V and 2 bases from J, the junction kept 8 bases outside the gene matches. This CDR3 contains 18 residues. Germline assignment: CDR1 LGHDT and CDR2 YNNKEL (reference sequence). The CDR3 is CASSQGTSGGLFQETQYF. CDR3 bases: TGTGCCAGCAGCCAGGGGACTAGCGGGGGCCTATTTCAAGAGACCCAGTACTTC.

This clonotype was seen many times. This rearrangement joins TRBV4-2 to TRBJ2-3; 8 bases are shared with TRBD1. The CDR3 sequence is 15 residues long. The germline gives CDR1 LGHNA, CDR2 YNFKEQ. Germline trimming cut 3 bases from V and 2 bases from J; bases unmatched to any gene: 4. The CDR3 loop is CASSQPGGATDTQYF. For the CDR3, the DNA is TGTGCCAGCAGCCAGCCAGGGGGCGCCACAGATACGCAGTATTTT.

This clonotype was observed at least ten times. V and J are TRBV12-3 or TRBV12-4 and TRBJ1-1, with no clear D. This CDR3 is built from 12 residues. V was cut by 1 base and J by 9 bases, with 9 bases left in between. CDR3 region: CASSLGREKAFF. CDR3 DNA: TGTGCCAGCAGTTTAGGCCGGGAGAAAGCTTTCTTT.

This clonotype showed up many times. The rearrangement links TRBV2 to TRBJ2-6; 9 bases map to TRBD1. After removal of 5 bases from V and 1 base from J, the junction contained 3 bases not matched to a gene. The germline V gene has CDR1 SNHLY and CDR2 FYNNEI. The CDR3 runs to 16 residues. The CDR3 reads CASSSQGASGANVLTF. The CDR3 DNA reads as TGTGCCAGCAGTTCACAGGGGGCGTCTGGGGCCAACGTCCTGACTTTC.

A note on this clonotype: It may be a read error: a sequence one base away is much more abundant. In DNA form, the CDR3 reads TGTGCCAGCAGTTATCTGGCGTCCGTCGGCTACGCCTTC. It yields the protein CASSYLASVGYAF. This chain joins TRBV6-5 and TRBJ1-2; D unresolved. This CDR3 is 13 amino acids long. CDR1 and CDR2 (germline): MNHEY, SVGAGI.

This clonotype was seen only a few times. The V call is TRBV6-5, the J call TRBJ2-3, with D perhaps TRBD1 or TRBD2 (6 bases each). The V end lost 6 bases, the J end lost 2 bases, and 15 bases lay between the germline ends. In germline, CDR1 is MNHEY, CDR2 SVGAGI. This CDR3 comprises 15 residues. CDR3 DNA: TGTGCCAGCAGAGGGGGGAGAACGTTCACAGATACGCAGTATTTT. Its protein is CASRGGRTFTDTQYF.

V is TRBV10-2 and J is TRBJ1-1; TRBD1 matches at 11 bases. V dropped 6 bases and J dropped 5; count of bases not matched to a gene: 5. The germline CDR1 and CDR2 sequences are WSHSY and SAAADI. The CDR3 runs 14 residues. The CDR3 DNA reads TGCGCCAGCAGATCCGGGACAGGGGGAACTGAAGCTTTCTTT. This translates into CASRSGTGGTEAFF.

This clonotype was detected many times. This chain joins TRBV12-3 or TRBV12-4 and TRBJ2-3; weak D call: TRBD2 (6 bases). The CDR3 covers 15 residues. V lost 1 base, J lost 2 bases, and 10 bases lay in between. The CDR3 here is CASSLVGGSTDTQYF. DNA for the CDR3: TGTGCCAGCAGTTTAGTCGGGGGATCCACAGATACGCAGTATTTT.

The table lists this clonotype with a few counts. CDR3 loop: CASSFGSRAAYEQYF. CDR3 sequence (DNA): TGTGCCAGCAGTTTTGGGAGCAGGGCCGCATACGAGCAGTACTTC. V gene TRBV12-3 or TRBV12-4 combines with J gene TRBJ2-7; TRBD1 or TRBD2 may be the D gene (5 bases each). This CDR3 has 15 residues. Trimming removed 3 bases from V and 4 bases from J, with 16 bases in between.

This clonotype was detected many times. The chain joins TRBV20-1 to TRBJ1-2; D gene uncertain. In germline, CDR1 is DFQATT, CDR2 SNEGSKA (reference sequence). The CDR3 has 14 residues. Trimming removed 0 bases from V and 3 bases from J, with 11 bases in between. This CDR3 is CSARDIEGYYGYTF. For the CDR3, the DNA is TGCAGTGCTAGAGATATTGAGGGCTACTATGGCTACACCTTC.

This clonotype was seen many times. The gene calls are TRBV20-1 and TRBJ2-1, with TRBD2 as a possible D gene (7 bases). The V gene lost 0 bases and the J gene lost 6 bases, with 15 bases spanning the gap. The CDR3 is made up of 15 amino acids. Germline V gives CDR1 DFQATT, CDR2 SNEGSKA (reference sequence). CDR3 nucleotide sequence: TGCAGTGCTAGAGATCGCCGGGGGGCAGGCAATGAGCAGTTCTTC. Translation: CSARDRRGAGNEQFF.